This T cell receptor (beta chain) was retrieved from a study of PD-L1 blockade in urothelial cancer. On the study more broadly: T cell content in blood samples showed a median of 141,255.

Regarding time point: pretreatment peripheral blood. The patients had locally advanced or metastatic urothelial carcinoma. V dropped 1 base and J dropped 7; count of bases not matched to a gene: 12. The CDR3 sequence is 16 residues long. Germline V gene sequence: CDR1 LNHDA, CDR2 SQIVND (reference sequence). PCRs each included synthetic TCR analog templates spiked in. The data were produced by immunoSEQ multiplex PCR, yet TCRdb's version contains in-frame clones alone and is incomplete. The sample consists of 56,000 or so clones, 85% to 90% of them appearing once. This sequence originates from a man aged 70-80 years with urothelial cancer. The material sequenced was PBMCs, taken around atezolizumab (anti-PD-L1) treatment. V is TRBV19 and J is TRBJ2-7; 8 bases align to TRBD1. The CDR3 DNA is TGTGCCAGTAGTATAGGACTAAAGGACAGGGCATATGAGCAGTACTTC. Its protein product is CASSIGLKDRAYEQYF.